The 26 T cell receptor beta chains reported below all come from one sample, sequenced in a study of blood T cell repertoires in COVID-19. Using immunoSEQ multiplex PCR, the repertoire was profiled, and TCRdb retains in-frame clones only, with some absent. The sample includes about 130,000 clones, about 80% of them seen just once. The sample comprised peripheral blood. These receptors originate from a human donor in a cohort sampled during active COVID-19.

A few counts support this clone. The genes are TRBV7-9 and TRBJ2-7; 7 bases align to TRBD1. The CDR3 is made up of 13 amino acids. The V segment lost 5 bases and the J segment 4 bases; nucleotides outside the gene matches: 5. From germline, CDR1 is SEHNR and CDR2 FQNEAQ (reference sequence). The CDR3 region has the DNA TGTGCCAGCAGCGGACAGGTTTCTTACGAGCAGTACTTC. It is translated as CASSGQVSYEQYF.

The chain links TRBV5-1 to TRBJ1-6, with 11 bases lining up with TRBD1. Germline CDR1 is SGHRS and CDR2 is YFSETQ. The ends lost 5 bases at V and 2 bases at J; junction bases unmatched: 3. The CDR3 contains 16 residues. The CDR3 spells CASRWGQGAYNSPLHF. DNA for the CDR3: TGCGCCAGCAGATGGGGACAGGGGGCCTATAATTCACCCCTCCACTTT. Complete variable domain (other parts from reference TRBV5-1 and TRBJ1-6): KAGVTQTPRYLIKTRGQQVTLSCSPISGHRSVSWYQQTPGQGLQFLFEYFSETQRNKGNFPGRFSGRQFSNSRSEMNVSTLELGDSALYLCASRWGQGAYNSPLHFGNGTRLTVT.

J is TRBJ2-5 and V is TRBV6-5; possible D gene TRBD2, 6 bases. The CDR3 is 14 amino acids. Per germline, CDR1 MNHEY and CDR2 SVGAGI. V was shortened by 0 bases and J by 5 bases, with 10 bases between the two germline ends. The CDR3 nucleotides are TGTGCCAGCAGTTACTCGAGGAGGGCGGAGACCCAGTACTTC. Its translation: CASSYSRRAETQYF.

The chain carries TRBV6-5 and TRBJ1-1; 7 positions agree with TRBD1. The V segment lost 4 bases and the J segment 8 bases; nucleotides outside the gene matches: 10. The CDR3 runs to 14 residues. Germline V gene lookup returns CDR1 MNHEY and CDR2 SVGAGI. CDR3 nucleotide sequence: TGTGCCAGCAGTTTAAAGACCGGGACAGAAGAAGCTTTCTTT. Its protein is CASSLKTGTEEAFF.

This clone was detected a few times. This chain links TRBV11-2 with TRBJ2-5, with D possibly matching TRBD2 (7 bases). The ends were cut back, 7 bases at V and 5 bases at J, with 20 bases in the middle. Germline CDR1 SGHAT, CDR2 FQNNGV. The CDR3 loop spans 15 amino acids. CDR3 protein: CASNVWGGVGETQYF. As DNA, the CDR3 is TGTGCCAGCAACGTTTGGGGGGGCGTAGGGGAGACCCAGTACTTC.

This clone occurred a few times. The chain uses TRBV7-2 and TRBJ2-3; D uncertain. Germline CDR1 and CDR2: SGHTA and FQGNSA. With 4 bases removed from V and 5 bases from J, the gap between germline ends came to 10 bases. This CDR3 contains 13 residues. The CDR3 DNA is TGTGCCAGCAGCTACACGCATGGAGATACGCAGTATTTT. The encoded protein is CASSYTHGDTQYF.

The chain combines TRBV9 with TRBJ1-1, with a weak D call TRBD1 (5 bases). CDR1 is SGDLS and CDR2 is YYNGEE in the germline V gene. The length of the CDR3 is 14 residues. Trimming took 0 bases from V and 5 from J, leaving 11 bases between them. CDR3 in amino acids: CASSVGQGQTEAFF. DNA of the CDR3: TGTGCCAGCAGCGTAGGTCAGGGTCAAACTGAAGCTTTCTTT.

The sample holds one count of this clone. This chain links TRBV28 with TRBJ1-1; 10 bases map to TRBD1. Unmatched junction bases numbered 10, after V lost 6 bases and J lost 3 bases. CDR1 and CDR2 from the germline V gene are MDHEN and SYDVKM. The CDR3 length is 16 residues. The CDR3 loop reads CASRETGGIVDTEAFF. The CDR3 DNA reads as TGTGCCAGCAGGGAGACAGGGGGCATAGTTGACACTGAAGCTTTCTTT.

This chain joins TRBV6-5 and TRBJ1-2, with D possibly TRBD1 on 6 matching bases. The CDR3 contains 15 residues. V was pared by 2 bases and J by 6 bases, with 16 bases between. Looked up from germline, CDR1 is MNHEY and CDR2 is SVGAGI. CDR3 nucleotide sequence: TGTGCCAGCAGTTACACCTTAGGGGGGGGCAATGGCTACACCTTC. Its translation: CASSYTLGGGNGYTF.

The chain combines TRBV7-6 with TRBJ2-1; D is perhaps TRBD2 (6 bases). V was pared by 1 base and J by 4 bases, with 17 bases between. The length of the CDR3 is 17 residues. Germline V CDR1 and CDR2: SGHVS, FNYEAQ. For the CDR3, the DNA is TGTGCCAGCAGCTTAGAGAACGCTGAGCGGGCTTACAATGAGCAGTTCTTC. Protein: CASSLENAERAYNEQFF. Looking up the rest from reference TRBV7-6 and TRBJ2-1 gives the full variable domain: GAGVSQSPRYKVTKRGQDVALRCDPISGHVSLYWYRQALGQGPEFLTYFNYEAQQDKSGLPNDRFSAERPEGSISTLTIQRTEQRDSAMYRCASSLENAERAYNEQFFGPGTRLTVL.

This clone has a count of ten or more. V gene TRBV5-1 combines with J gene TRBJ2-3; TRBD2 might be the D (7 bases). The CDR3 is 14 amino acids. The germline V gene has CDR1 SGHRS and CDR2 YFSETQ. Trimming shortened V by 4 bases and J by 4 bases, and 13 bases separated the two germline ends. CDR3 region: CASSTWGGPDTQYF. The CDR3 bases are TGCGCCAGCAGCACGTGGGGGGGCCCAGATACGCAGTATTTT.

This chain uses TRBV10-1 with TRBJ2-7, with TRBD1 matching over 8 bases. CDR1 is WNHNN and CDR2 is SYGVQD in the germline V gene (reference sequence). The CDR3 runs 15 residues. The trim removed 2 bases at V and 2 bases at J, leaving 5 bases unmatched. The CDR3 nucleotides are TGCGCCAGCAGTGAGCTGACAGGGGAGGCCTACGAGCAGTACTTC. This codes for CASSELTGEAYEQYF.

The chain carries TRBV6-5 and TRBJ1-1; D unclear. V was pared by 9 bases and J by 2 bases, with 13 bases between. Germline-derived CDR1 and CDR2 are MNHEY and SVGAGI. The CDR3 totals 13 residues. As DNA, the CDR3 is TGTGCCAGTGTGAGGGTGGCTAACACTGAAGCTTTCTTT. This gives the protein CASVRVANTEAFF.

This chain connects TRBV6-4 to TRBJ1-1; the D gene is possibly TRBD1 (5 bases). Germline assignment: CDR1 MRHNA and CDR2 SNTAGT. The length of the CDR3 is 15 residues. The V end was cut by 4 bases, the J end by 0 bases, with 12 bases between. Here the CDR3 reads CASSAGVDLNTEAFF. In nucleotides, the CDR3 is TGTGCCAGCAGTGCGGGGGTAGATCTGAACACTGAAGCTTTCTTT.

The chain couples TRBV5-4 to TRBJ2-2, with D perhaps matching TRBD1 (5 bases). Trimming removed 0 bases from V and 2 bases from J, with 8 bases in between. This CDR3 contains 15 residues. Germline V lookup: CDR1 SGHNT, CDR2 YYREEE (reference sequence). In DNA, the CDR3 is TGTGCCAGCAGCTTGGGGGGCGCAAACACCGGGGAGCTGTTTTTT. This translates into CASSLGGANTGELFF.

V usage is TRBV5-1 and J usage is TRBJ2-6; D is unresolved. This CDR3 comprises 15 residues. V was pared by 4 bases and J by 0 bases, with 8 bases between. Germline values: CDR1 SGHRS, CDR2 YFSETQ. The CDR3, as DNA: TGCGCCAGCAGCCCCGCGCTCTCTGGGGCCAACGTCCTGACTTTC. Amino acid sequence: CASSPALSGANVLTF.

The CDR3 DNA is TGTGCCAGCAGGGGGGGACAGGGTAGTCAGCCCCAGCATTTT. Encoded protein: CASRGGQGSQPQHF. This chain uses TRBV28 with TRBJ1-5; TRBD1 agrees at 9 bases. V lost 6 bases and J lost 6; bases outside the gene matches: 6. The CDR3 runs 14 residues. In germline, CDR1 is MDHEN, CDR2 SYDVKM.

V is TRBV5-1 and J is TRBJ2-7, with 12 bases aligning to TRBD2. The CDR3 has 15 residues. Trimming at V came to 4 bases and at J to 3 bases, leaving 5 bases not matched to a gene. Germline V gives CDR1 SGHRS, CDR2 YFSETQ. The CDR3 is CASSGLAGRGYEQYF. The CDR3 DNA follows: TGCGCCAGCAGCGGACTAGCGGGGAGGGGCTACGAGCAGTACTTC.

V gene TRBV9 combines with J gene TRBJ2-7, with 10 bases lining up with TRBD1. After removal of 3 bases from V and 5 bases from J, the junction contained 5 bases not matched to a gene. The CDR3 totals 14 residues. In germline, CDR1 is SGDLS, CDR2 YYNGEE. The CDR3: CASSDGTGVDEQYF. CDR3 nucleotide sequence: TGTGCCAGCAGCGATGGGACAGGGGTGGACGAGCAGTACTTC.

This clone was picked up a small number of times. The rearrangement uses TRBV7-9 and TRBJ2-5; 7 bases line up with TRBD2. CDR1 SEHNR and CDR2 FQNEAQ come from the germline V gene (reference sequence). The V segment lost 1 base and the J segment 4 bases; nucleotides outside the gene matches: 0. This CDR3 region has 13 residues. For the CDR3, the DNA is TGTGCCAGCAGCTTAGGGACTAGAGAGACCCAGTACTTC. Translation gives CASSLGTRETQYF.

The chain joins TRBV6-1 to TRBJ1-5, with D perhaps TRBD1 (6 bases). There are 16 residues in the CDR3. Germline V gives CDR1 MNHNS, CDR2 SASEGT. Trimming cost V 2 bases and J 0 bases, with 11 bases left between them. The CDR3 reads CASSELTGYSNQPQHF. CDR3 nucleotide sequence: TGTGCCAGCAGTGAATTGACAGGCTATAGCAATCAGCCCCAGCATTTT.

The V and J genes are TRBV30 and TRBJ1-1, with D perhaps TRBD1 (5 bases). With 2 bases removed from V and 10 bases from J, the gap between germline ends came to 17 bases. The CDR3 sequence is 13 residues long. The V gene's germline CDR1 is GTSNPN and CDR2 SVGIG (reference sequence). The CDR3 here is CAWSPWMGEAAFF. For the CDR3, the DNA is TGTGCCTGGAGTCCCTGGATGGGGGAGGCAGCTTTCTTT.

J is TRBJ2-3 and V is TRBV6-5, with 8 bases identical to TRBD1. This CDR3 has 14 residues. V dropped 7 bases and J dropped 2; count of bases not matched to a gene: 5. Germline V CDR1 and CDR2: MNHEY, SVGAGI. The CDR3 loop is CASTWDRSTDTQYF. DNA for the CDR3: TGTGCCAGCACCTGGGACAGGTCCACAGATACGCAGTATTTT.

V and J are TRBV28 and TRBJ2-1; 9 nucleotides line up with TRBD1. This CDR3 spans 17 amino acids. Germline V gene lookup returns CDR1 MDHEN and CDR2 SYDVKM. Trimming at V came to 5 bases and at J to 5 bases, leaving 13 bases not matched to a gene. The chain's CDR3 is CASSQPPWDRENNEQFF. DNA of the CDR3: TGTGCCAGCAGTCAGCCACCCTGGGACAGGGAAAACAATGAGCAGTTCTTC.

This clone has only one observation. J is TRBJ1-1 and V is TRBV5-4; 10 bases agree with TRBD1. CDR1 and CDR2 from the germline V gene are SGHNT and YYREEE (reference sequence). V dropped 5 bases and J dropped 1; count of bases not matched to a gene: 5. This CDR3 contains 15 residues. In nucleotides, the CDR3 is TGTGCCAGCAGGGGGGACAGGGGCGGGAACACTGAAGCTTTCTTT. This gives the protein CASRGDRGGNTEAFF.

This sequence joins TRBV14 and TRBJ2-4; a possible D gene is TRBD1 (6 bases). Trimming took 3 bases from V and 3 from J, leaving 12 bases between them. This CDR3 spans 15 amino acids. Germline-derived CDR1 and CDR2 are SGHDN and FVKESK. For the CDR3, the DNA is TGTGCCAGCAGCCACCAAAGAGGGGGCAAAAACATTCAGTACTTC. Translating it yields CASSHQRGGKNIQYF.